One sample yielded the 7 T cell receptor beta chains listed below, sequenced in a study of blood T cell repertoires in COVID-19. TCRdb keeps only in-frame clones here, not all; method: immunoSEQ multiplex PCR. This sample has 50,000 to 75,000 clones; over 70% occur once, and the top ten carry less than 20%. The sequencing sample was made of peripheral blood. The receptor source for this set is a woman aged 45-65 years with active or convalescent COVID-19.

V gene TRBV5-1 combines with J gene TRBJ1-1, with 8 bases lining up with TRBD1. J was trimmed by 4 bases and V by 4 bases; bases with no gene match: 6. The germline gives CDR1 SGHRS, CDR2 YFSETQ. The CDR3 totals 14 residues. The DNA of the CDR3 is TGCGCCAGCAGCGGAGGACAGGGACTCACTGAAGCTTTCTTT. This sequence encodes CASSGGQGLTEAFF.

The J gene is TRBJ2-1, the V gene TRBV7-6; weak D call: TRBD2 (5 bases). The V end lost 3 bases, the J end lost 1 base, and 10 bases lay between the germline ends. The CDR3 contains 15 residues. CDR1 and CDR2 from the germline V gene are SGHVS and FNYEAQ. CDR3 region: CASSLDSASYNEQFF. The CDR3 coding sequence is TGTGCCAGCAGCTTGGATAGCGCTTCCTACAATGAGCAGTTCTTC. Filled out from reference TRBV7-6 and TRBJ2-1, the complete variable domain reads GAGVSQSPRYKVTKRGQDVALRCDPISGHVSLYWYRQALGQGPEFLTYFNYEAQQDKSGLPNDRFSAERPEGSISTLTIQRTEQRDSAMYRCASSLDSASYNEQFFGPGTRLTVL.

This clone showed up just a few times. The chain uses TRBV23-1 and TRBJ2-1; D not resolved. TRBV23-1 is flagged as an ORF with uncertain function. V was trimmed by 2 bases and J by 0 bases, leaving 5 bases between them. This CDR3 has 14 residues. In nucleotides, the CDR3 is TGCGCCAGCAGTCAAGAGAGCTCCTACAATGAGCAGTTCTTC. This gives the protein CASSQESSYNEQFF.

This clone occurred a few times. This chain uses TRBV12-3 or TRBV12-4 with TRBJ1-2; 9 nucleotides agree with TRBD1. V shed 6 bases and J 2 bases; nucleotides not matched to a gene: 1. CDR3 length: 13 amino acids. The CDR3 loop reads CASRGQGNYGYTF. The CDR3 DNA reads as TGTGCCAGCAGGGGACAGGGAAACTATGGCTACACCTTC.

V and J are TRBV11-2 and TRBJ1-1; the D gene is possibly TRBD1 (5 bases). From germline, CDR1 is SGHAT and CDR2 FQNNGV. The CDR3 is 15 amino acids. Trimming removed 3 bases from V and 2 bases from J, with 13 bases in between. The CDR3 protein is CASSLVRQKNTEAFF. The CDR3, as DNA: TGTGCCAGCAGCTTGGTTAGACAGAAAAACACTGAAGCTTTCTTT. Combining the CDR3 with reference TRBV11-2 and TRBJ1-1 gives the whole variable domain EAGVAQSPRYKIIEKRQSVAFWCNPISGHATLYWYQQILGQGPKLLIQFQNNGVVDDSQLPKDRFSAERLKGVDSTLKIQPAKLEDSAVYLCASSLVRQKNTEAFFGQGTRLTVV.

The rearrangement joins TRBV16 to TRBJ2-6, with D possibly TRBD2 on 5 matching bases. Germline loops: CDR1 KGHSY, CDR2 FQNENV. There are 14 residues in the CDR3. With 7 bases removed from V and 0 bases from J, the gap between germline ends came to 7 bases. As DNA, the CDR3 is TGTGCCAGCACCCGGGGCTCTGGGGCCAACGTCCTGACTTTC. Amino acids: CASTRGSGANVLTF.

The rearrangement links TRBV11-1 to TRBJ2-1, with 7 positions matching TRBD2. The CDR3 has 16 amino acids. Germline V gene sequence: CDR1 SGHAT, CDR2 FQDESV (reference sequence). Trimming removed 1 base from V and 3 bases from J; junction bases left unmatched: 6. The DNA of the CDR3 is TGTGCCAGCAGCTTAGGAGGGCTAGCGGTCTACAATGAGCAGTTCTTC. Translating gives CASSLGGLAVYNEQFF.